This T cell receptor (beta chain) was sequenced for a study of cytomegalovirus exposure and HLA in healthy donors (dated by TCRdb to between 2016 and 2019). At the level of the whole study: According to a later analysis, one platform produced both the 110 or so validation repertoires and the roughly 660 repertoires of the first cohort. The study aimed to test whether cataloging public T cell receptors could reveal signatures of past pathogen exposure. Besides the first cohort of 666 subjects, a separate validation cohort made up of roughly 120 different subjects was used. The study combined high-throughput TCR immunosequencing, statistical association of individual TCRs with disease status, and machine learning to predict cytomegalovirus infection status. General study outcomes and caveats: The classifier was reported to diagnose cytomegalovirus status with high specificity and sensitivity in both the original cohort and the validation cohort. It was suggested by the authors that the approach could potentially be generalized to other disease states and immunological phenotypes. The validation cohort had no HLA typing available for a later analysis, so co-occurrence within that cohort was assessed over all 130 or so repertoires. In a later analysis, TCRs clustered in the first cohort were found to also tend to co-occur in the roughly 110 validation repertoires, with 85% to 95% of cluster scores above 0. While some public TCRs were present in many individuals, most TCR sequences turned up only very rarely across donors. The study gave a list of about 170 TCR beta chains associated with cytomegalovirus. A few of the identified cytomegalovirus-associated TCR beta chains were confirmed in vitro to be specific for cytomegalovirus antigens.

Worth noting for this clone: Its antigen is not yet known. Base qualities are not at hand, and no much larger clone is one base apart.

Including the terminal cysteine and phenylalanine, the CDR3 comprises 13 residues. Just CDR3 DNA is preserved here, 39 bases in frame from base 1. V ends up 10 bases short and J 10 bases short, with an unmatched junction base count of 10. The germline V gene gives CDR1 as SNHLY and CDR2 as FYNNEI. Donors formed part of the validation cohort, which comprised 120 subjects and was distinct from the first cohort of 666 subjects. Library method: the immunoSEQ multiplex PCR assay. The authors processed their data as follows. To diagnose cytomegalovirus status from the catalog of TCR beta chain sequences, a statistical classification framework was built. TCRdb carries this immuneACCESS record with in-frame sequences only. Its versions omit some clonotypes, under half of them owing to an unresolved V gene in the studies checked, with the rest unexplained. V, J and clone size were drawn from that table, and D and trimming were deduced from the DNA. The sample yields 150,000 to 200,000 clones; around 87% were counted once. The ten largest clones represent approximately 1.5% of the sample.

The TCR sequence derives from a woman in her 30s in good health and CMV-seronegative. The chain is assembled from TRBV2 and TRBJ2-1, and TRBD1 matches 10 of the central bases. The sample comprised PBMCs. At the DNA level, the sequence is TGTGCCACATCTCGGGACAGGGGCACCGAGCAGTTCTTC. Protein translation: CATSRDRGTEQFF.